This TCR beta chain was identified in a study of CD8+ T cells in alopecia areata. Study background: Patients in the study were on tofacitinib for 6 to 18 months, then off it for 6 months. Study results and caveats: Sequencing of scalp tissue also captures the resident alphabeta T cells of normal skin. There was only one nonresponder, so it was unclear how baseline CD8+ expansion relates to response.

The CDR3 totals 16 residues. The ends were cut back, 4 bases at V and 0 bases at J, with 16 bases in the middle. Germline CDR1 reads SGHRS; CDR2 reads YFSETQ. Sequencing templates came from extracted RNA that was reverse transcribed into cDNA. Sequencing was performed with immunoSEQ multiplex PCR; in TCRdb, only in-frame clones are kept and a portion is missing. The sample lists over 150,000 clones, approximately 60% occurring once. About this clone: Antigen: not known.

Treatment noted: oral pan-JAK inhibitor, 5-10 mg twice daily. Here the sequenced sample was CD4+ T cells sorted from blood, taken at week 24, from a patient treated with tofacitinib. V usage is TRBV5-1 and J usage is TRBJ1-1; TRBD1 is a possible D gene (6 bases). The receptor was derived from a human donor with alopecia areata. CDR3 sequence (DNA): TGCGCCAGCAGCCTCCAGGGGCGGGGGATGAACACTGAAGCTTTCTTT. Its protein product is CASSLQGRGMNTEAFF.